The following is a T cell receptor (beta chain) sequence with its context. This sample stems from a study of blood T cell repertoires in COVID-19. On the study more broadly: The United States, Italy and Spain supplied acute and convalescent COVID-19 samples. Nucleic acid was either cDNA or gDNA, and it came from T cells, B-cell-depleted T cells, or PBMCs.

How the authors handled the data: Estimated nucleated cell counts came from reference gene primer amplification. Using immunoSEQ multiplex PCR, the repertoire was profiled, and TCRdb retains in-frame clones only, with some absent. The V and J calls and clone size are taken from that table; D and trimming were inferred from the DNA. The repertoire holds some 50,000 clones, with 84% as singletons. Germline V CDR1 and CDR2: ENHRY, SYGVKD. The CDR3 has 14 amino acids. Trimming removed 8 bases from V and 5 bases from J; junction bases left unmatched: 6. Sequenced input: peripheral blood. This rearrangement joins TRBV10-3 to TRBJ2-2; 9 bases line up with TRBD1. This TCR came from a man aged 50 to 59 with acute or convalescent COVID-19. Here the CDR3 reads CAIAGQGETGELFF. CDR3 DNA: TGTGCCATCGCGGGACAGGGTGAGACCGGGGAGCTGTTTTTT.